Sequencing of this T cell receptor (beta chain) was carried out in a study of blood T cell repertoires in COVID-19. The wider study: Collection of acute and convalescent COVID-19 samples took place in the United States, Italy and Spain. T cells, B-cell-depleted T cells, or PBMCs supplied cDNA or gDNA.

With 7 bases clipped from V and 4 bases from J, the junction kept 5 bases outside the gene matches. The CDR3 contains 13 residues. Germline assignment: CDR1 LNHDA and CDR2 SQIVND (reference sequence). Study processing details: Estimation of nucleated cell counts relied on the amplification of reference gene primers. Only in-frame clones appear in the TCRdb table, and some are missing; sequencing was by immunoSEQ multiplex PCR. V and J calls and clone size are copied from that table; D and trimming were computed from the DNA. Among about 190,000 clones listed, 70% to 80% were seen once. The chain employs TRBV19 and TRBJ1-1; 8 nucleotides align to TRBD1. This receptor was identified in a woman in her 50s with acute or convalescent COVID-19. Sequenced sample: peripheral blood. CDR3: CASNDRGGTEAFF. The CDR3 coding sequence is TGTGCCAGTAACGACAGGGGTGGCACTGAAGCTTTCTTT.